Below, 17 T cell receptor beta chains from the same sample are listed, as sequenced in a study of graft-versus-host responses after intestinal transplantation (dated by TCRdb to the early 2020s). These receptors' antigens are unknown. In light of the paper, this sample's time point label describes: cells obtained before transplantation from donor or recipient. The library came from the immunoSEQ multiplex PCR assay. TCRdb's version of the immuneACCESS table is confined to in-frame rearrangements and falls short of the full clone set. An unresolved V gene accounts for under half of the shortfall where checked; the remainder is of unknown origin. The sample table shows fewer than 60,000 clones, and 70% to 85% are seen once. The leading ten clones occupy less than 0.55% of the sample. This sample comprised unstimulated CD4+ T cells sorted from spleen or lymph node cells, obtained before transplant. These receptors were taken from a human donor who was the organ donor for an intestinal transplant.

The chain links TRBV29-1 to TRBJ2-7; D possibly corresponds to TRBD2 (7 bases). This CDR3 comprises 15 residues. The germline V and J ends were trimmed by 5 bases and 2 bases, with 19 bases remaining between them. The germline V gene has CDR1 SQVTM and CDR2 ANQGSEA. The CDR3 here is CSVKRGGGPAYEQYF. The CDR3 DNA reads as TGCAGCGTTAAGAGGGGGGGAGGTCCGGCCTACGAGCAGTACTTC.

CDR3 sequence (DNA): TGTGCCAGTACCCAGACAGTATCTAACACTGAAGCTTTCTTT. Amino acids: CASTQTVSNTEAFF. J is TRBJ1-1 and V is TRBV19; possibly TRBD1 for D (5 bases). The CDR3 spans 14 residues. The V and J ends lost 7 bases and 2 bases respectively, with 14 bases between them. Germline CDR1 is LNHDA and CDR2 is SQIVND (reference sequence).

This chain links TRBV30 with TRBJ1-1, with TRBD1 matching 9 bases. The CDR3 totals 16 residues. Germline values: CDR1 GTSNPN, CDR2 SVGIG (reference sequence). Trimming cost V 2 bases and J 1 base; bases outside gene matches: 8. CDR3 region: CAWSRDRVGWNTEAFF. The CDR3 DNA reads as TGTGCCTGGAGTAGGGACAGGGTGGGATGGAACACTGAAGCTTTCTTT.

V usage is TRBV7-2 and J usage is TRBJ1-5; D perhaps matches TRBD1 (6 bases). The ends were cut back, 1 base at V and 0 bases at J, with 10 bases in the middle. Germline CDR1 SGHTA, CDR2 FQGNSA. This CDR3 contains 16 residues. The CDR3 DNA sequence: TGTGCCAGCAGCTTAGTTGGGACATCTAGCAATCAGCCCCAGCATTTT. Protein product: CASSLVGTSSNQPQHF.

The CDR3 protein is CASSLSFRGRNQPQHF. The CDR3, as DNA: TGTGCCAGCAGCTTATCGTTTAGAGGTCGCAATCAGCCCCAGCATTTT. V is TRBV11-2 and J is TRBJ1-5; D call uncertain. The length of the CDR3 is 16 residues. Germline values: CDR1 SGHAT, CDR2 FQNNGV. Trimming shortened V by 2 bases and J by 2 bases, and 13 bases separated the two germline ends. Looking up the rest from reference TRBV11-2 and TRBJ1-5 gives the full variable domain: EAGVAQSPRYKIIEKRQSVAFWCNPISGHATLYWYQQILGQGPKLLIQFQNNGVVDDSQLPKDRFSAERLKGVDSTLKIQPAKLEDSAVYLCASSLSFRGRNQPQHFGDGTRLSIL.

This clone was recorded a few times. The chain employs TRBV5-5 and TRBJ1-2, with 10 bases that match TRBD1. V gave up 4 bases and J gave up 5 bases; unmatched junction bases: 5. CDR3 length equals 14 residues. Germline V gives CDR1 SGHKS, CDR2 YYEKEE (reference sequence). Here the CDR3 DNA reads TGTGCCAGCAGCCAAGACAGGGGGCTTTATGGCTACACCTTC. Protein sequence: CASSQDRGLYGYTF. The full variable domain, rest sourced from reference TRBV5-5 and TRBJ1-2, is DAGVTQSPTHLIKTRGQQVTLRCSPISGHKSVSWYQQVLGQGPQFIFQYYEKEERGRGNFPDRFSARQFPNYSSELNVNALLLGDSALYLCASSQDRGLYGYTFGSGTRLTVV.

DNA of the CDR3: TGTGCCATCACCCCCTCGAAAATAGGATCGCCTGTTAACTACGAGCAGTACTTC. This codes for CAITPSKIGSPVNYEQYF. The genes are TRBV10-3 and TRBJ2-7; D is uncertain. V shed 7 bases and J shed 3 bases, with 28 bases lying between them. There are 18 residues in the CDR3. Germline values: CDR1 ENHRY, CDR2 SYGVKD.

Concerning this clone itself: Other DNA sequences in this sample translate to the same CDR3. The V gene is TRBV30, the J gene TRBJ2-7; TRBD2 matches at 9 bases. V lost 0 bases to trimming and J lost 4 bases; unmatched junction nucleotides: 1. Germline lookup yields CDR1 GTSNPN and CDR2 SVGIG (reference sequence). The CDR3 runs to 13 residues. CDR3 in amino acids: CAWSVAGGYEQYF. The CDR3 bases are TGTGCCTGGAGTGTAGCGGGGGGATACGAGCAGTACTTC.

The chain employs TRBV6-1 and TRBJ1-5; perhaps TRBD1 as D (5 bases). The CDR3 totals 15 residues. Germline-derived CDR1 and CDR2 are MNHNS and SASEGT. V lost 5 bases, J lost 4 bases, and 15 bases lay in between. CDR3 nucleotides: TGTGCCAGCAGTCCACCGGGGGGGTGGAATCAGCCCCAGCATTTT. It translates to CASSPPGGWNQPQHF.

The CDR3 reads CASSDNSRAGSARGYTF. CDR3 bases: TGTGCCAGCAGTGATAACTCCCGAGCGGGGTCCGCTAGAGGCTACACCTTC. The rearrangement uses TRBV6-1 and TRBJ1-2; D gene ambiguous. Germline loops: CDR1 MNHNS, CDR2 SASEGT. The CDR3 consists of 17 residues. The germline V and J ends were trimmed by 3 bases and 8 bases, with 25 bases remaining between them.

The J gene is TRBJ1-5, the V gene TRBV12-5; 7 positions agree with TRBD1. Germline CDR1 reads LGHNT; CDR2 reads FRNRAP. This CDR3 spans 14 amino acids. The V gene end was trimmed by 6 bases and the J gene end by 1 base; junction bases not matched to a gene: 3. CDR3 residues: CASGLTGSNQPQHF. The DNA for the CDR3 is TGTGCTAGTGGACTGACAGGGAGCAATCAGCCCCAGCATTTT.

CDR3 in DNA: TGTGCCAGCAGTCGGTCTAGCGGCCCTAGCACAGATACGCAGTATTTT. Translation gives CASSRSSGPSTDTQYF. The J gene is TRBJ2-3, the V gene TRBV6-6; TRBD2 agrees at 7 bases. This CDR3 is 16 amino acids long. Trimming removed 5 bases from V and 0 bases from J; junction bases left unmatched: 8. Germline V CDR1 and CDR2: MNHNY, SVGAGI (reference sequence).

The rearrangement joins TRBV7-9 to TRBJ2-7; no clear D. Trimming shortened V by 3 bases and J by 0 bases, and 9 bases separated the two germline ends. The V gene's germline CDR1 is SEHNR and CDR2 FQNEAQ (reference sequence). The CDR3 loop spans 14 amino acids. The DNA for the CDR3 is TGTGCCAGCAGCTTGTCGACGAGCTCCTACGAGCAGTACTTC. Its protein product is CASSLSTSSYEQYF.

The J gene is TRBJ1-3, the V gene TRBV12-5; D not resolved. The CDR3 loop spans 17 amino acids. In germline, CDR1 is LGHNT, CDR2 FRNRAP. V dropped 3 bases and J dropped 0 bases, with 15 bases sitting between them. The CDR3 region has the DNA TGTGCTAGTGGTTTAGTCGGACCTTCGAGCTCTGGAAACACCATATATTTT. Its translation: CASGLVGPSSSGNTIYF. Full variable domain (remainder filled in from reference TRBV12-5 and TRBJ1-3): DARVTQTPRHKVTEMGQEVTMRCQPILGHNTVFWYRQTMMQGLELLAYFRNRAPLDDSGMPKDRFSAEMPDATLATLKIQPSEPRDSAVYFCASGLVGPSSSGNTIYFGEGSWLTVV.

The chain recombines TRBV10-3 with TRBJ2-1; 10 bases line up with TRBD2. From germline, CDR1 is ENHRY and CDR2 SYGVKD. Trimming cost V 3 bases and J 5 bases; bases outside gene matches: 7. The CDR3 has 16 amino acids. This CDR3 is CAISDGLAGVNNEQFF. CDR3 bases: TGTGCCATCAGTGACGGGCTAGCGGGAGTTAACAATGAGCAGTTCTTC.

The chain carries TRBV7-2 and TRBJ2-1; possible D gene TRBD2, 6 bases. Looked up from germline, CDR1 is SGHTA and CDR2 is FQGNSA. The CDR3 loop spans 13 amino acids. Trimming removed 1 base at V and 7 bases at J, with 8 bases between. CDR3 in amino acids: CASSLGLVNEQFF. The DNA for the CDR3 is TGTGCCAGCAGCTTAGGACTAGTAAATGAGCAGTTCTTC.

This chain connects TRBV15 to TRBJ2-1, with TRBD1 matching 8 bases. The CDR3 contains 17 residues. The V segment lost 4 bases and the J segment 6 bases; nucleotides outside the gene matches: 14. Looked up from germline, CDR1 is LNHNV and CDR2 is YYDKDF (reference sequence). The CDR3 here is CATSTLQGGVTTNEQFF. In DNA form, the CDR3 reads TGTGCCACCAGCACCCTACAGGGGGGAGTAACAACCAATGAGCAGTTCTTC.